This record concerns one TCR beta chain sequence. Its antigen is currently not known. The record has no base qualities; no much larger clone is one base away. The entry originates in a study of blood T cell repertoires in COVID-19 (dated by TCRdb to the early 2020s). Background on the whole study: Samples from collaborators originated in the United States, Italy and Spain and spanned both the acute and convalescent phases of COVID-19. The material from the prospective study consisted of cDNA or gDNA derived from T cells, B-cell-depleted T cells, or PBMCs. The dataset comprised deeply sampled blood TCRbeta repertoires from subjects exposed to, actively infected with, or recovered from COVID-19. The repertoires were released in a freely available public database intended as a resource for research on the immune response to SARS-CoV-2. The samples were drawn from the first 160 participants of the ongoing ImmuneRACE study and from 1,254 subjects provided by 6 global collaborators. The sample metadata nearly always contained a de-identified subject ID, COVID-19 status, age in years and sex. Where available, HLA class I and class II types were taken from metadata supplied by the sample provider and were not determined by assay-based typing. Points the paper makes about the study in general: The amount of clinical and demographic metadata varied by source and participant and was provided uncurated.

The junction shows trimming of 6 bases on V and 2 bases on J, plus 10 bases between the germline ends. CDR3 length: 13 amino acids, cysteine to phenylalanine. Left in the record is the CDR3 DNA by itself, 39 bases read in frame from the first base. The germline V gene (reference sequence) provides CDR1 MNHNY and CDR2 SVGAGI. TCRbeta CDR3 regions were amplified from genomic DNA by means of the immunoSEQ Assay, a bias-controlled multiplex PCR. From the authors' description of their analysis: The number of nucleated cells in each sample was estimated by amplification of reference gene primers within the assay. To quantify the absolute abundance of each unique TCRbeta CDR3 rearrangement, sequence reads were collapsed and filtered. For each sample, productive Simpson clonality was calculated as the square root of Simpson's diversity index over productive rearrangements. TCRdb provides this immuneACCESS table in a form limited to in-frame rearrangements. Some clones are lacking; in checked studies, under half of them reflect an unresolved V gene, and why the rest are absent is not known. V and J calls and clone size are as listed in that table; D and trimming were resolved from the DNA. The table for this sample lists 130,000 to 150,000 clones; 80% of them were counted only once. The top ten hold approximately 13% of the sample.

Whole blood was collected in K2EDTA tubes by collaborating institutions according to the institutions' own protocols. Collaborator samples were shipped for TCRbeta analysis as frozen whole blood, isolated PBMCs, or DNA extracted from either sample type. The sequence came from a man aged 55 to 70 with active or convalescent COVID-19. This chain is built from TRBV6-6 and TRBJ1-2; the D gene is perhaps TRBD1, on 6 matching bases. The sequencing sample was made of peripheral blood. The CDR3 in this case is CASRPGQNYGYTF. The base sequence is TGTGCCAGCAGACCCGGACAGAACTATGGCTACACCTTC.